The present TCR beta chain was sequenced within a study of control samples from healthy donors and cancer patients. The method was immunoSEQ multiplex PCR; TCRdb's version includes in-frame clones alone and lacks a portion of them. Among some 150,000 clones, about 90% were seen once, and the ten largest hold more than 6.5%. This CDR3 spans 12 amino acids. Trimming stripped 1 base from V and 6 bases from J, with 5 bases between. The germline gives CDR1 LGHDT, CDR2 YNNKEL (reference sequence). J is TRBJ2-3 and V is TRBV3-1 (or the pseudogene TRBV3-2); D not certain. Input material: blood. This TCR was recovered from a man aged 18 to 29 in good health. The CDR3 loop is CASSQVKDTQYF. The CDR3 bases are TGTGCCAGCAGCCAAGTAAAGGATACGCAGTATTTT.